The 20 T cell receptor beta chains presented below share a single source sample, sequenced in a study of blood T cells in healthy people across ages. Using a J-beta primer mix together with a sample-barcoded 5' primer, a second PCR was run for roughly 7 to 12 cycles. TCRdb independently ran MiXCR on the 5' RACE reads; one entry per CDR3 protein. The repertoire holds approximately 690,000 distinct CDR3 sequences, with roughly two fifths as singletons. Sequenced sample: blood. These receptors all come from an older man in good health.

This CDR3 is CASTQRGGGADTQYF. In DNA form, the CDR3 reads TGTGCCAGCACTCAAAGAGGGGGCGGAGCAGATACGCAGTATTTT. The rearrangement links TRBV6-2 or TRBV6-3 to TRBJ2-3, with 7 bases matching TRBD1. Germline CDR1 is MNHEY and CDR2 is SVGEGT. The CDR3 contains 15 residues. V was clipped by 7 bases and J by 4 bases; unmatched bases: 11.

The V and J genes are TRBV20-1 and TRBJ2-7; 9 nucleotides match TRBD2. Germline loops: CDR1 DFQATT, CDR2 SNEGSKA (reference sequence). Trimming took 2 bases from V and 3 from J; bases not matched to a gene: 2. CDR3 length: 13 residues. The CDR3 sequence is CSARISGSYEQYF. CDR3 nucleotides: TGCAGTGCTAGAATTAGCGGGAGCTACGAGCAGTACTTC.

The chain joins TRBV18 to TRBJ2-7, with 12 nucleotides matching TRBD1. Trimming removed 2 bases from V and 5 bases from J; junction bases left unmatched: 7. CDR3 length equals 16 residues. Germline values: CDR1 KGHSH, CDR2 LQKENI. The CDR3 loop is CASSPKMGQGADEQYF. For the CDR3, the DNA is TGTGCCAGCTCACCAAAAATGGGACAGGGGGCAGACGAGCAGTACTTC. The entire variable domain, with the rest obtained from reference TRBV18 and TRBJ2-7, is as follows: NAGVMQNPRHLVRRRGQEARLRCSPMKGHSHVYWYRQLPEEGLKFMVYLQKENIIDESGMPKERFSAEFPKEGPSILRIQQVVRGDSAAYFCASSPKMGQGADEQYFGPGTRLTVT.

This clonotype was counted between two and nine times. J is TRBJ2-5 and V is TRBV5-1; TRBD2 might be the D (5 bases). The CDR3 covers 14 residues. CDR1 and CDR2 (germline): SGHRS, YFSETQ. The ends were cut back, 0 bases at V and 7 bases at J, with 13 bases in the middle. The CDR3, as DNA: TGCGCCAGCAGCTTGGAGGCGGGTTTGGGGACCCAGTACTTC. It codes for CASSLEAGLGTQYF.

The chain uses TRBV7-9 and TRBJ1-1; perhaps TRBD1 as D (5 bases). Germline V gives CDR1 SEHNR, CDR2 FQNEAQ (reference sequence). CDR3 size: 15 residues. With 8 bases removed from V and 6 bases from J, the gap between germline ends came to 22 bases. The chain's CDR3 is CASRFLIQGASEAFF. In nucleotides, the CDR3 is TGTGCCAGCCGGTTCCTGATCCAGGGCGCTTCTGAAGCTTTCTTT.

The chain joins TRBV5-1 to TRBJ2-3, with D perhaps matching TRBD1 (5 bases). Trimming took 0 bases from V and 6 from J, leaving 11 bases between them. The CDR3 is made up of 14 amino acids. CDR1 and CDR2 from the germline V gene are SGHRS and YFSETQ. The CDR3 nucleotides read TGCGCCAGCAGCTTGGGACAGTTGCTGGATACGCAGTATTTT. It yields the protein CASSLGQLLDTQYF.

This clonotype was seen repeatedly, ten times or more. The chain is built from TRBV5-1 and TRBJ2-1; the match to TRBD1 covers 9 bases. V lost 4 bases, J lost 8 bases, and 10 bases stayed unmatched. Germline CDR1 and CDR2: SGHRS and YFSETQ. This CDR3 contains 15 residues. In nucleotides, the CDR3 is TGCGCCAGCAGCCCTACGGGACAGGGTGCCCATGAGCAGTTCTTC. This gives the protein CASSPTGQGAHEQFF.

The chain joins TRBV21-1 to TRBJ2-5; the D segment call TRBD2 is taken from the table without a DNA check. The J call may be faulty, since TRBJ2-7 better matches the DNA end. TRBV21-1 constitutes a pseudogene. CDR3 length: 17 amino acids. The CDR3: CASSKFFRIGRGYEQYF. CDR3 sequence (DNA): TGTGCCAGCAGCAAGTTTTTTCGGATAGGGAGGGGTTACGAGCAGTACTTC.

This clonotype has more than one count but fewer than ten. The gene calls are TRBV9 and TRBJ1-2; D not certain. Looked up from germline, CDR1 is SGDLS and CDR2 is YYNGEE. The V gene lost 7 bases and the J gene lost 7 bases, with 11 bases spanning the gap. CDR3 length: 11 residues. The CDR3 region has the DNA TGTGCCAGCGGTCCATCGGGTGGCTACACCTTC. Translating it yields CASGPSGGYTF.

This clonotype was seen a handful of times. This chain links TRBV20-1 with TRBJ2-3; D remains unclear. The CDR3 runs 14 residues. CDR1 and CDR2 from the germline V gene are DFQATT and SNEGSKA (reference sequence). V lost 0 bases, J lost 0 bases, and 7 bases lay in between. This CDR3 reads CSARDRASTDTQYF. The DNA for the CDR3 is TGCAGTGCTAGAGATCGTGCTAGCACAGATACGCAGTATTTT.

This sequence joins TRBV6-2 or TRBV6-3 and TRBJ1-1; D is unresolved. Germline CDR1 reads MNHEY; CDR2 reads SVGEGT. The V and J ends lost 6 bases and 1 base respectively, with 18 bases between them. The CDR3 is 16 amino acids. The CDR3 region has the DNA TGTGCCAGCAGCCCCCTTGACGGGGAATGGAACACTGAAGCTTTCTTT. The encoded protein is CASSPLDGEWNTEAFF.

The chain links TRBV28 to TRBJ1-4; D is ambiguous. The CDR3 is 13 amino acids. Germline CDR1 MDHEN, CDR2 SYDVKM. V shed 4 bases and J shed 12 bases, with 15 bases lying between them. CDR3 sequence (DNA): TGTGCCAGCAGTTCCGGCCCGGGTGGGGAACTGTTTTTT. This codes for CASSSGPGGELFF.

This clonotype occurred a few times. CDR3 in DNA: TGCGCCAGCAGCCACCGTGGCAGTCTGGCGGAGCTGTTTTTT. Protein product: CASSHRGSLAELFF. The V call is TRBV5-1, the J call TRBJ2-2; no clear D. V lost 4 bases, J lost 10 bases, and 17 bases lay in between. This CDR3 has 14 amino acids. CDR1 is SGHRS and CDR2 is YFSETQ in the germline V gene.

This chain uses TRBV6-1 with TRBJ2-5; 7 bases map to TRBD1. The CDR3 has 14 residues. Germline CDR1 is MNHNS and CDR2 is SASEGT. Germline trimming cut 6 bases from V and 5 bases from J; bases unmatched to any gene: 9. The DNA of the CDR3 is TGTGCCAGCAGCGAAAGACAGGGTTTGGAGACCCAGTACTTC. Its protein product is CASSERQGLETQYF.

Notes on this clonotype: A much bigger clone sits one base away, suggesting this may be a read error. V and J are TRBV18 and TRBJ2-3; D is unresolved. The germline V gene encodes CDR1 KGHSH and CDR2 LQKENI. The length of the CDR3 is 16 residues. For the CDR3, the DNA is TGTGCCAACTCACCAACCGGCCCCGTTCGGACAGATACGCAGTATTTT. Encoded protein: CANSPTGPVRTDTQYF.

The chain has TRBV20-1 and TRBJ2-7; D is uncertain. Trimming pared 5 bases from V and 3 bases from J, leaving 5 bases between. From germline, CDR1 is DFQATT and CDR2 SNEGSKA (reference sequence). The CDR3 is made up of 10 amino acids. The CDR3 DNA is TGCAGTGCTGAGCACTACGAGCAGTACTTC. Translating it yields CSAEHYEQYF.

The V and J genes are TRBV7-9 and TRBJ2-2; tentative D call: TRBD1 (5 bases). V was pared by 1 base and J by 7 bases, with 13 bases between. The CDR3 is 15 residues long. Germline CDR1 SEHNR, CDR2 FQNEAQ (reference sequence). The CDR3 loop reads CASSLEDWGGGELFF. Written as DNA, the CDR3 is TGTGCCAGCAGCTTAGAAGACTGGGGCGGCGGGGAGCTGTTTTTT.

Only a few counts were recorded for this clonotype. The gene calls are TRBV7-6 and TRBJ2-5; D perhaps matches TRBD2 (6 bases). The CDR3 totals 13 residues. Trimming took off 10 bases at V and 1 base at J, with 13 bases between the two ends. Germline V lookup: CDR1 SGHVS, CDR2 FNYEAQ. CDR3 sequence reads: CAIGRDFQETQYF. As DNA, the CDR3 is TGTGCCATAGGAAGGGACTTCCAAGAGACCCAGTACTTC.

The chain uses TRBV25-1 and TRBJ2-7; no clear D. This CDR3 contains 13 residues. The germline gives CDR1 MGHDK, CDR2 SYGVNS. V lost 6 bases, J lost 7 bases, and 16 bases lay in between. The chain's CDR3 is CASSPTPSDEQYF. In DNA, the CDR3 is TGTGCCAGCAGCCCCACTCCGAGCGATGAGCAGTACTTC.

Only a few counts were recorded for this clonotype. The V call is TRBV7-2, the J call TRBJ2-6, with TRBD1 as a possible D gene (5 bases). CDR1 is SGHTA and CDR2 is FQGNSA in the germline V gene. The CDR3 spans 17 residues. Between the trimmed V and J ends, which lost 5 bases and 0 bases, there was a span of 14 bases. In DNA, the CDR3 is TGTGCCAGCAGCCTACAGGCCCTCAACTCTGGGGCCAACGTCCTGACTTTC. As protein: CASSLQALNSGANVLTF. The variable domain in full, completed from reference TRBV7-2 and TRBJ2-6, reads GAGVSQSPSNKVTEKGKDVELRCDPISGHTALYWYRQSLGQGLEFLIYFQGNSAPDKSGLPSDRFSAERTGGSVSTLTIQRTQQEDSAVYLCASSLQALNSGANVLTFGAGSRLTVL.